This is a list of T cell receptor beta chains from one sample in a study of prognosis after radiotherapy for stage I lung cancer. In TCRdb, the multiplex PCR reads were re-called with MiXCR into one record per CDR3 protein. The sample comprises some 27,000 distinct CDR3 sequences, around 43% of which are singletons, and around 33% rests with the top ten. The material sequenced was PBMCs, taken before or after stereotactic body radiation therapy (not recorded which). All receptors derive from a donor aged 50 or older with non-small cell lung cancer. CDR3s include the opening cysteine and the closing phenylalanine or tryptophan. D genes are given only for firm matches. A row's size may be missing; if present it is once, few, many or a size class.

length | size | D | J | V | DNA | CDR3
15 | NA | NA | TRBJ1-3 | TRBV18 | TGTGCCAGCTCAGCACCGGGGGCGCCTGGAAACACCATATATTTT | CASSAPGAPGNTIYF
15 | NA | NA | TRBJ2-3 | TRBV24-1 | TGTGCCACCAGTGATTTGGGTCGATCGGAAAATACGCAGTATTTT | CATSDLGRSENTQYF
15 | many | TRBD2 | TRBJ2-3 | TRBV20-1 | TGCAGTGCAAATAGCGGGAGGGCCGTCTCAGATACGCAGTATTTT | CSANSGRAVSDTQYF
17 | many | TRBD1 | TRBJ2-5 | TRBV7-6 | TGTGCCAGCAGCTTATTTTTTTTCATGGGACAGCAAGAGACCCAGTACTTC | CASSLFFFMGQQETQYF
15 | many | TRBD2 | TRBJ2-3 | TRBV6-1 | TGTGCCAGCACGGGGGGGCTAGACGCGGGAGATACGCAGTATTTT | CASTGGLDAGDTQYF
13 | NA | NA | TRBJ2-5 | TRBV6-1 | TGTGCCGGCAGTGTTAGTATATCGGATACCCAGTACTTC | CAGSVSISDTQYF
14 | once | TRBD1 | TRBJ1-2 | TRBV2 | TGTGCCAGCAGCCCGACAGGGAGTAACTATGGCTACACCTTC | CASSPTGSNYGYTF
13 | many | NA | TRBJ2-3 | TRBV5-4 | TGTGCCAGCAGCCCCCCAGACACAGATACGCAGTATTTT | CASSPPDTDTQYF
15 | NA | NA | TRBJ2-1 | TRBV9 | TGTGCCAGCGCCGGGGCTGAAGATCTCTACAATGAGCAGTTCTTC | CASAGAEDLYNEQFF
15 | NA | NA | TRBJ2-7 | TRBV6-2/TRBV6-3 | TGTGCCAGCAGTTACTCGTGGACGGGGGCCTACGAGCAGTACTTC | CASSYSWTGAYEQYF
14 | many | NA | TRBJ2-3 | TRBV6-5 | TGTGCCAGCAGTTACGGGACACCGAGGGATACGCAGTATTTT | CASSYGTPRDTQYF
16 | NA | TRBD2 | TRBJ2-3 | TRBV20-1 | TGCAGTGCTGGCCGTGGAGCGGGGGGTTACACAGATACGCAGTATTTT | CSAGRGAGGYTDTQYF
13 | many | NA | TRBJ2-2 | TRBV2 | TGTGCCAGCAGTCTAGGATTCGCCGGGGAGCTGTTTTTT | CASSLGFAGELFF
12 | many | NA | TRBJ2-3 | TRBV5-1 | TGCGCCAGCAGATACACCGGGGATACGCAGTATTTT | CASRYTGDTQYF
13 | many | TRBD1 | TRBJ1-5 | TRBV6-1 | TGTGCCAGCGACAGGGGAAGGAATCAGCCCCAGCATTTT | CASDRGRNQPQHF
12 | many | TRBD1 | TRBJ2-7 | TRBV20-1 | TGCAGTGCTCGGGGACAGGGGTACGAGCAGTACTTC | CSARGQGYEQYF
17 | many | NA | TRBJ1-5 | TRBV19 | TGTGCCAGTAGTATCCTACAGGGTGTTTTTGGGGATCAGCCCCAGCATTTT | CASSILQGVFGDQPQHF
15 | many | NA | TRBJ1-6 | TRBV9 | TGTGCCAGCAGCCCGGGGGACCGAAAGAATTCACCCCTCCACTTT | CASSPGDRKNSPLHF
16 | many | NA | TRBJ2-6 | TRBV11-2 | TGTGCCAGCAGCTTAGATGCCCAGGGTAGGGCCAACGTCCTGACTTTC | CASSLDAQGRANVLTF
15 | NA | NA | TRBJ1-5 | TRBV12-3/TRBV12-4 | TGTGCCAGCAGTAAACCGGGCCCTAGCAATCAGCCCCAGCATTTT | CASSKPGPSNQPQHF
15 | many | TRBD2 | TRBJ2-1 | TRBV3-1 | TGTGCCAGCAGCCAAGATTGGCGGGGGTACAATGAGCAGTTCTTC | CASSQDWRGYNEQFF
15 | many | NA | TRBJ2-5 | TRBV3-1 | TGTGCCAGCAGCCAGCGGTCGGGGTCAGGAGAGACCCAGTACTTC | CASSQRSGSGETQYF
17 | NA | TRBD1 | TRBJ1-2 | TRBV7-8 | TGTGCCAGCAGCTTAGCGTGGAAGGGACAGGGGAACTATGGCTACACCTTC | CASSLAWKGQGNYGYTF
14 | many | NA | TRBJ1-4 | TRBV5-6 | TGTGCCAGCAGCTCGACAGCAACTAATGAAAAACTGTTTTTT | CASSSTATNEKLFF
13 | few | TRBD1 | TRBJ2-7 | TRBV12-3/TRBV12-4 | TGTGCCAGCAGGGGCCGGGACAGGTACGAGCAGTACTTC | CASRGRDRYEQYF
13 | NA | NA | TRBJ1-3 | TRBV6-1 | TGTGCCAGCAGTGTTTCCTCTGGAAACACCATATATTTT | CASSVSSGNTIYF
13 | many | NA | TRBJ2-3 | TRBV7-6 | TGTGCCAGCAGCTCCAGACTCACAGATACGCAGTATTTT | CASSSRLTDTQYF
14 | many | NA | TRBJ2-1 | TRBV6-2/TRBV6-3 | TGTGCCAGCCAACCTCCGTCGGAATACAATGAGCAGTTCTTC | CASQPPSEYNEQFF
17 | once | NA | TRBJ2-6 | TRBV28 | TGTGCCAGCAGTTTAAATCTTTACGCGAGTGGGGCCAACGTCCTGACTTTC | CASSLNLYASGANVLTF
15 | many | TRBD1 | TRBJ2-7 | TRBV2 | TGTGCCAGCAGTGATCAGGGCGCAGGGGGCTACGAGCAGTACTTC | CASSDQGAGGYEQYF
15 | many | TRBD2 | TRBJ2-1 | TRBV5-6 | TGTGCCAGCAGCCCGGGACTAGCGGGATTCTATGAGCAGTTCTTC | CASSPGLAGFYEQFF
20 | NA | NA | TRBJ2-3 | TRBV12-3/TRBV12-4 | TGTGCCAGCACCGACAGAGGCCTAGCGTGGGGGGGCGGTATGACAGATACGCAATATTTT | CASTDRGLAWGGGMTDTQYF
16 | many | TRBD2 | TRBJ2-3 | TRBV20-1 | TGCAGTGCCAAGTCAGCGGGAGTTTTACACTTTGATACGCAGTATTTT | CSAKSAGVLHFDTQYF
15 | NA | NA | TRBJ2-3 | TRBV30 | TGTGCCTGGAGTGGAAGCGTAGAGCACACAGATACGCAGTATTTT | CAWSGSVEHTDTQYF
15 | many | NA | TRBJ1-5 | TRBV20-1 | TGCAGTGCTAGAGATGGAAAAGGGAGTGGTCAGCCCCAGCATTTT | CSARDGKGSGQPQHF
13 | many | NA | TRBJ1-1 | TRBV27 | TGTGCCAGCAGTTTATTAATCGGCGGTGAAGCTTTCTTT | CASSLLIGGEAFF
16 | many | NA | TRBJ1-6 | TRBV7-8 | TGTGCCAGCAGCTCCTACGGGGGGGTGGAAGGTTCACCCCTCCACTTT | CASSSYGGVEGSPLHF
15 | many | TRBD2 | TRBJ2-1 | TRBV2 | TGTGCCAGCAGTGAACCCGGGGGGGCTTACAATGAGCAGTTCTTC | CASSEPGGAYNEQFF
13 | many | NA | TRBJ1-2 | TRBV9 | TGTGCCAGCAGCGTCAGGGGTGGCTATGGCTACACCTTC | CASSVRGGYGYTF
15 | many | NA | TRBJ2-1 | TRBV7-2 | TGTGCCAGCAGCTACGACTCGGGGCTTTACAATGAGCAGTTCTTC | CASSYDSGLYNEQFF
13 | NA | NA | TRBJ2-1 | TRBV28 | TGTGCCACCCAAGCGGAGACCTACAATGAGCAGTTCTTC | CATQAETYNEQFF
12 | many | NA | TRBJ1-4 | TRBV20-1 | TGCAGTGCTAGGGGGGGAGGGGAAAAACTGTTTTTT | CSARGGGEKLFF
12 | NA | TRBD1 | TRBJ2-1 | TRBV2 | TGTGCCAGCAGTACAGACAGGGGTGAGCAGTTCTTC | CASSTDRGEQFF
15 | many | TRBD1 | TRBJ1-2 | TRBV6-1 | TGTGCCAGCAGTGAAGAGACAGGGGGCAACTATGGCTACACCTTC | CASSEETGGNYGYTF
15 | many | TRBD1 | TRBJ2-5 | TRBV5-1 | TGCGCCAGCAGCTTGTCAAGCTACAGGGGAGAGACCCAGTACTTC | CASSLSSYRGETQYF
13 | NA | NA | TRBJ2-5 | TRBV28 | TGTGCCAGCAGCACGAGGGGGGTGGGGACCCAGTACTTC | CASSTRGVGTQYF
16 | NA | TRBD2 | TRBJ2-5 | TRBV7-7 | TGTGCTAGCAGCGCCTCCGGGACTAGCCTCTTCGGGACCCAGTACTTC | CASSASGTSLFGTQYF
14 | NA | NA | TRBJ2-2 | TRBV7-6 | TGTGCCAGCAGCTTGCAGCCGAACACCGGGGAGCTGTTTTTT | CASSLQPNTGELFF
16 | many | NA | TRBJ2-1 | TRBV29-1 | TGCAGCGTTGAAGATCCGGCAGTTAACTCCTACAATGAGCAGTTCTTC | CSVEDPAVNSYNEQFF
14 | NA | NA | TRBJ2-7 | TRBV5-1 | TGCGCCAGCAGCGGATCCACGGGGGGCAACGAGCAGTACTTC | CASSGSTGGNEQYF